Presented here are 24 T cell receptor beta chains from one specimen sequenced in a study of T cells in women clearing cervical HPV infection (dated by TCRdb to 2016 to 2018). Libraries were built with the immunoSEQ multiplex PCR assay. TCRdb limited this immuneACCESS table to in-frame rearrangements with V and J called. A share of clones is missing; checked studies link under half to unresolved V genes, and the rest is unexplained. The sample has some 30,000 clones on record. The top ten constitute 7.5% to 10% of the sample. The source material was blood buffy coat. The receptors were sampled from a woman aged 18-69 years with a cervical HPV16 infection that either progressed to CIN3+ or cleared (not recorded which).

For this clone: The CDR3 end falls 3 residues outside the read, so it is completed with the germline J gene. The V and J genes are TRBV19 and TRBJ1-2; a possible D gene is TRBD1 (6 bases). Germline V gene sequence: CDR1 LNHDA, CDR2 SQIVND (reference sequence). The length of the CDR3 is 16 residues. The V end was cut by 3 bases, the J end by 6 bases, with 20 bases between. The CDR3 here is CASSMRALLGADGYTF. CDR3 bases read: TGTGCCAGTAGTATGAGGGCTTTACTGGGGGCCGATGGC.

As for this clone: The observed sequence ends 3 residues before the CDR3 terminus, with the missing tail filled in from the germline J gene. This rearrangement joins TRBV5-1 to TRBJ2-2; D is ambiguous. Trimming removed 0 bases from V and 4 bases from J, with 7 bases in between. The CDR3 runs to 14 residues. Germline V gene lookup returns CDR1 SGHRS and CDR2 YFSETQ. Here the CDR3 reads CASSLGPGTGELFF. Incomplete CDR3 DNA: TGCGCCAGCAGCTTGGGACCAGGCACCGGGGAG. Filled out from reference TRBV5-1 and TRBJ2-2, the complete variable domain reads KAGVTQTPRYLIKTRGQQVTLSCSPISGHRSVSWYQQTPGQGLQFLFEYFSETQRNKGNFPGRFSGRQFSNSRSEMNVSTLELGDSALYLCASSLGPGTGELFFGEGSRLTVL.

A note on this clone: The observed sequence ends 3 residues before the CDR3 terminus, with the missing tail filled in from the germline J gene. The chain has TRBV20-1 and TRBJ1-2; 10 bases match TRBD1. The length of the CDR3 is 16 residues. Germline V CDR1 and CDR2: DFQATT, SNEGSKA (reference sequence). V was clipped by 2 bases and J by 0 bases; unmatched bases: 6. CDR3 region: CSARRTGGPPNYGYTF. CDR3 DNA (partial): TGCAGTGCTAGAAGGACAGGGGGACCTCCTAACTATGGC.

With regard to this clone: The read terminates 3 residues before the CDR3 end, so the remaining end is supplied by the germline J gene. The chain links TRBV2 to TRBJ2-3; the D gene could be TRBD1 or TRBD2 (5 bases each). Trimming took 5 bases from V and 1 from J, leaving 7 bases between them. Germline V CDR1 and CDR2: SNHLY, FYNNEI. CDR3 length: 13 amino acids. The CDR3 reads CASSRGGTDTQYF. The sequenced part of the CDR3 DNA is TGTGCCAGCAGTAGGGGAGGCACAGATACG. Full variable domain (remainder filled in from reference TRBV2 and TRBJ2-3): EPEVTQTPSHQVTQMGQEVILRCVPISNHLYFYWYRQILGQKVEFLVSFYNNEISEKSEIFDDQFSVERPDGSNFTLKIRSTKLEDSAMYFCASSRGGTDTQYFGPGTRLTVL.

Remarks on this clone: Read coverage stops 3 residues before the CDR3 terminus; the germline J gene supplies the remainder. This sequence joins TRBV7-2 and TRBJ2-5; 10 bases line up with TRBD2. The CDR3 is made up of 16 amino acids. Germline V gene data show CDR1 as SGHTA and CDR2 as FQGNSA. Incomplete CDR3 DNA: TGTGCAAGTCGCTTAGCCCTAGCGGGAGTCGATGAGACC. Protein: CASRLALAGVDET. In full, the CDR3 reads CASRLALAGVDETQYF.

Comments on this clone: The sequenced fragment ends 3 residues before the CDR3 boundary, so the rest is inferred from the germline J gene. The chain employs TRBV11-2 and TRBJ2-1, with TRBD2 matching 10 bases. V lost 5 bases to trimming and J lost 6 bases; unmatched junction nucleotides: 7. Looked up from germline, CDR1 is SGHAT and CDR2 is FQNNGV. The CDR3 consists of 15 residues. Here the CDR3 reads CASSALAGEINEQFF. The CDR3 DNA, read in part, is TGTGCCAGCAGCGCCCTAGCGGGAGAGATCAATGAG.

A note on this clone: The sequence runs out 3 residues before the end of the CDR3; the remainder is reconstructed from the germline J gene. V and J are TRBV20-1 and TRBJ2-7; 10 nucleotides align to TRBD1. CDR1 is DFQATT and CDR2 is SNEGSKA in the germline V gene (reference sequence). CDR3 length: 14 amino acids. J was trimmed by 3 bases and V by 5 bases; bases with no gene match: 7. CDR3: CSASRQGANYEQYF. Partial CDR3 DNA: TGCAGTGCTTCAAGACAGGGGGCGAACTACGAG.

Comment on this clone: The DNA ends 3 residues before the CDR3 does, and the rest of the CDR3 is filled in from the germline J gene. The chain employs TRBV5-1 and TRBJ1-6; D perhaps matches TRBD1 (5 bases). This CDR3 is 16 amino acids long. CDR1 is SGHRS, CDR2 YFSETQ, per germline. V was trimmed by 0 bases and J by 2 bases, leaving 9 bases between them. The CDR3 loop is CASSLEGPTYNSPLHF. Incomplete CDR3 DNA: TGCGCCAGCAGCTTGGAGGGGCCAACCTATAATTCACCC.

Turning to this clone: The CDR3 end falls 3 residues outside the read, so it is completed with the germline J gene. V is TRBV5-4 and J is TRBJ2-1; 8 nucleotides agree with TRBD1. CDR3 length equals 13 residues. The ends lost 4 bases at V and 5 bases at J; junction bases unmatched: 2. Germline V gene sequence: CDR1 SGHNT, CDR2 YYREEE (reference sequence). CDR3 DNA (partial): TGTGCCAGCAGCCCGGGACAGGACAATGAG. This sequence encodes CASSPGQDNE. Given in full, the CDR3 is CASSPGQDNEQFF. Drawing the rest from reference TRBV5-4 and TRBJ2-1, the complete variable domain is ETGVTQSPTHLIKTRGQQVTLRCSSQSGHNTVSWYQQALGQGPQFIFQYYREEENGRGNFPPRFSGLQFPNYSSELNVNALELDDSALYLCASSPGQDNEQFFGPGTRLTVL.

CDR3 DNA, as far as it was read: TGTGCCAGCAGCTTATCGGGGGAAAGCTACGAG. Its protein product is CASSLSGESYE. The full-length CDR3 reads as CASSLSGESYEQYF. The chain uses TRBV7-6 and TRBJ2-7; TRBD2 is a possible D gene (6 bases). Sequencing ends 3 residues short of the CDR3 end; the germline J gene provides the rest. CDR3 length: 14 amino acids. Per germline, CDR1 SGHVS and CDR2 FNYEAQ. Trimming removed 2 bases at V and 3 bases at J, with 11 bases between.

Notes on this clone: The read terminates 3 residues ahead of where the CDR3 ends, so the germline J gene completes it. The chain carries TRBV11-2 and TRBJ2-3, with D tentatively TRBD2 (6 bases). The CDR3 is made up of 15 amino acids. Germline lookup yields CDR1 SGHAT and CDR2 FQNNGV. The V and J ends lost 1 base and 2 bases respectively, with 10 bases between them. The CDR3 protein is CASSLGGTLTDTQYF. The sequenced part of the CDR3 DNA is TGTGCCAGCAGCTTAGGAGGGACTCTCACAGATACG.

The sequenced CDR3 bases are TGTGCCAGCAGCTTAGGCGGGGGGGCCGGGGATACG. Its protein is CASSLGGGAGDT. The whole CDR3 region reads CASSLGGGAGDTQYF. V is TRBV7-3 and J is TRBJ2-3, with 9 bases matching TRBD2. The read finishes 3 residues shy of the CDR3 end, and the germline J gene is used to complete it. The CDR3 loop spans 15 amino acids. The germline CDR1 and CDR2 sequences are SGHTA and FQGTGA. Trimming cost V 2 bases and J 6 bases; bases outside gene matches: 6.

A remark on this clone: From the germline J gene comes the end of the CDR3, since the read stops 3 residues before it. This sequence joins TRBV20-1 and TRBJ2-7; TRBD1 aligns across 8 bases. The germline CDR1 and CDR2 sequences are DFQATT and SNEGSKA (reference sequence). The CDR3 is 14 residues long. J gave up 2 bases and V 6 bases, and 9 bases lay outside the gene matches. The sequenced CDR3 bases are TGCAGTGCCGGCTCGACAGGGGTAACCTACGAG. This codes for CSAGSTGVTYE. The whole CDR3 is CSAGSTGVTYEQYF.

In the case of this clone: The read falls 3 residues short of the CDR3 end, and the missing part is taken from the germline J gene. The V and J genes are TRBV28 and TRBJ2-1, with a possible D match to TRBD2 (5 bases). This CDR3 is built from 16 residues. Germline CDR1 and CDR2: MDHEN and SYDVKM. The V end was cut by 11 bases, the J end by 0 bases, with 20 bases between. The part of the CDR3 DNA that was read is TGTGCCGTCCATGGCGGGCTAGCAAGCTCCTACAATGAG. The encoded protein is CAVHGGLASSYNE. The CDR3 in its entirety is CAVHGGLASSYNEQFF.

Of note for this clone: The read comes to an end 3 residues before the CDR3 does, leaving the germline J gene to fill in the end. V usage is TRBV10-3 and J usage is TRBJ1-4; D is undetermined. CDR1 ENHRY and CDR2 SYGVKD come from the germline V gene. The V end was cut by 11 bases, the J end by 5 bases, with 15 bases between. The CDR3 consists of 13 residues. CDR3 DNA (partial): TGTGCCGCCAGTTCGTTGTCAAATGAAAAA. It is translated as CAASSLSNEK. The CDR3 reads in full as CAASSLSNEKLFF.

CDR3 DNA (partial): TGCAGTGCTAGCTTGGAGACC. This encodes CSASLET. The full CDR3 is CSASLETQYF. The J gene is TRBJ2-5, the V gene TRBV20-1; D is uncertain. The sequenced fragment ends 3 residues before the CDR3 boundary, so the rest is inferred from the germline J gene. Trimming removed 3 bases at V and 5 bases at J, with 4 bases between. Germline lookup yields CDR1 DFQATT and CDR2 SNEGSKA (reference sequence). CDR3 length: 10 residues.

Comments on this clone: From the germline J gene comes the end of the CDR3, since the read stops 3 residues before it. The chain employs TRBV5-6 and TRBJ1-2, with D perhaps TRBD1 (6 bases). The CDR3 is 14 residues long. V was trimmed by 0 bases and J by 6 bases, leaving 12 bases between them. Germline V gene sequence: CDR1 SGHDT, CDR2 YYEEEE. CDR3 protein: CASSLGDTRNGYTF. The CDR3 DNA, read in part, is TGTGCCAGCAGCTTGGGGGACACCCGGAATGGC. Filled out from reference TRBV5-6 and TRBJ1-2, the complete variable domain reads DAGVTQSPTHLIKTRGQQVTLRCSPKSGHDTVSWYQQALGQGPQFIFQYYEEEERQRGNFPDRFSGHQFPNYSSELNVNALLLGDSALYLCASSLGDTRNGYTFGSGTRLTVV.

Regarding this clone: Read coverage stops 3 residues before the CDR3 terminus; the germline J gene supplies the remainder. The rearrangement links TRBV2 to TRBJ2-7; TRBD2 matches at 7 bases. The CDR3 has 14 residues. Germline V lookup: CDR1 SNHLY, CDR2 FYNNEI. V shed 6 bases, J shed 2 bases, and the junction held 7 bases outside the gene matches. Partial CDR3 DNA: TGTGCCAGCAGATCCTCCGGGGGGACCTACGAG. The encoded protein is CASRSSGGTYE. The CDR3 as a whole reads CASRSSGGTYEQYF.

CDR3 in amino acids: CASSRTGVFDYTF. The sequenced part of the CDR3 DNA is TGTGCCAGCAGCCGGACAGGGGTTTTCGAC. The chain recombines TRBV7-9 with TRBJ1-2; 9 nucleotides match TRBD1. The CDR3 goes on 3 residues after the read ends, and that part is filled in from the germline J gene. CDR1 and CDR2 (germline): SEHNR, FQNEAQ (reference sequence). The CDR3 spans 13 residues.

In the case of this clone: The read ends 3 residues shy of where the CDR3 ends; the end is completed using the germline J gene. The V gene is TRBV12-3 or TRBV12-4, the J gene TRBJ2-1; 7 bases fit TRBD1. V was pared by 10 bases and J by 0 bases, with 12 bases of the junction left unmatched. The length of the CDR3 is 16 residues. The CDR3 is CATTNRGPSSYNEQFF. The DNA read from the CDR3 is TGTGCCACTACGAACAGGGGCCCGAGCTCCTACAATGAG.

Concerning this clone itself: The read ends 3 residues early relative to the CDR3; the germline J gene fills the gap. V is TRBV6-2 or TRBV6-3 and J is TRBJ1-5, with TRBD1 as a possible D gene (5 bases). CDR1 MNHEY and CDR2 SVGEGT come from the germline V gene. This CDR3 is 15 amino acids long. Trimming took off 5 bases at V and 6 bases at J, with 17 bases between the two ends. This chain's CDR3 is CASSGGGGDGQPQHF. CDR3 DNA (partial): TGTGCCAGCAGTGGCGGGGGAGGGGATGGTCAGCCC.

CDR3 region: CATARDSGVSNQPQHF. Partial CDR3 DNA: TGTGCCACCGCCCGGGACAGTGGGGTGAGCAATCAGCCC. This chain connects TRBV19 to TRBJ1-5, with 7 bases that match TRBD1. The DNA ends 3 residues before the CDR3 does, and the rest of the CDR3 is filled in from the germline J gene. Germline V gene lookup returns CDR1 LNHDA and CDR2 SQIVND (reference sequence). V lost 10 bases, J lost 1 base, and 13 bases stayed unmatched. The CDR3 is 16 amino acids. Together with reference TRBV19 and TRBJ1-5, the CDR3 gives the full variable domain: DGGITQSPKYLFRKEGQNVTLSCEQNLNHDAMYWYRQDPGQGLRLIYYSQIVNDFQKGDIAEGYSVSREKKESFPLTVTSAQKNPTAFYLCATARDSGVSNQPQHFGDGTRLSIL.

Of note for this clone: The missing CDR3 end, 3 residues past where the read stops, is filled in from the germline J gene. This chain connects TRBV20-1 to TRBJ2-1; D gene unclear. The CDR3 runs 15 residues. In germline, CDR1 is DFQATT, CDR2 SNEGSKA (reference sequence). V was clipped by 0 bases and J by 7 bases, with 16 bases between them. Incomplete CDR3 DNA: TGCAGTGCTAGAGATTTTGATCTTTTCGGGAATGAG. Protein product: CSARDFDLFGNE. The whole CDR3 sequence reads CSARDFDLFGNEQFF.

Of note for this clone: With the read ending 3 residues before the CDR3 end, the germline J gene is used to fill in that end. The rearrangement uses TRBV20-1 and TRBJ2-1; 7 bases align to TRBD1. V was clipped by 6 bases and J by 3 bases; unmatched bases: 5. Germline V gives CDR1 DFQATT, CDR2 SNEGSKA (reference sequence). The CDR3 length is 13 residues. The CDR3 reads CSAGGGYYNEQFF. Incomplete CDR3 DNA: TGCAGTGCAGGGGGCGGATACTACAATGAG.